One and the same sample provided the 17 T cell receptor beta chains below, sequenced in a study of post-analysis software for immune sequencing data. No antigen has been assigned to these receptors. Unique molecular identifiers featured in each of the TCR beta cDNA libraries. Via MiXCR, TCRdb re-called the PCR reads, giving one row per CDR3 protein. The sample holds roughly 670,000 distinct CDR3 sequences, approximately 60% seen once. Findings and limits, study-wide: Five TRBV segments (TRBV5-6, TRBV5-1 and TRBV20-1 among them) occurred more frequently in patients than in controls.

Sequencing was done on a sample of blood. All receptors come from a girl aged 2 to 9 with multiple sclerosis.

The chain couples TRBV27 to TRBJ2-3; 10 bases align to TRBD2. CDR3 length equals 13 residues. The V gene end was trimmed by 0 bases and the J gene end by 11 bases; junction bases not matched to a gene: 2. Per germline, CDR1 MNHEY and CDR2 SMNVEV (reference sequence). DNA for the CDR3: TGTGCCAGCAGTTTATCAAGACTAGCGGGGCAGTATTTT. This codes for CASSLSRLAGQYF.

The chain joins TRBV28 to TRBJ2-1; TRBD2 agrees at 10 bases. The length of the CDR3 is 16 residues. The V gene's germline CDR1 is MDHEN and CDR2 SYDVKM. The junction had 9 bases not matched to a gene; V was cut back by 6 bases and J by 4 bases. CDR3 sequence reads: CASRSGRVINYNEQFF. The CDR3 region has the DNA TGTGCCAGCAGGAGCGGGAGGGTCATTAATTACAATGAGCAGTTCTTC.

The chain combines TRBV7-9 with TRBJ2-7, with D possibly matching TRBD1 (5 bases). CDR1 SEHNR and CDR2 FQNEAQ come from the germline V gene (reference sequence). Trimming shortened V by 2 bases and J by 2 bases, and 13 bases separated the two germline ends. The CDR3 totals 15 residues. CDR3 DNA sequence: TGTGCCAGCAGCTTACGGCAGGGCAAACCCTACGAGCAGTACTTC. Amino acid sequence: CASSLRQGKPYEQYF.

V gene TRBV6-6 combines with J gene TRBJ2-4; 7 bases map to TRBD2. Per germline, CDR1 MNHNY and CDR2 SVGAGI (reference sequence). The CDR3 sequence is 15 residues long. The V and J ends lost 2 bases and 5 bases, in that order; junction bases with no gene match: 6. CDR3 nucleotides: TGTGCCAGCAGTTACGGCGGGGCGGGAGAAAACATTCAGTACTTC. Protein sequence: CASSYGGAGENIQYF.

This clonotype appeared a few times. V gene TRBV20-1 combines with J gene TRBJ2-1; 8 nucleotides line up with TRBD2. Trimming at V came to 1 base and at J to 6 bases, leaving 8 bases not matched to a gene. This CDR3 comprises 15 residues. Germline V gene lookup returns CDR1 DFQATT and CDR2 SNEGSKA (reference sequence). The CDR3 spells CSARGTGGRLNEQFF. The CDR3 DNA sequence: TGCAGTGCTAGAGGTACGGGCGGGAGGCTCAATGAGCAGTTCTTC.

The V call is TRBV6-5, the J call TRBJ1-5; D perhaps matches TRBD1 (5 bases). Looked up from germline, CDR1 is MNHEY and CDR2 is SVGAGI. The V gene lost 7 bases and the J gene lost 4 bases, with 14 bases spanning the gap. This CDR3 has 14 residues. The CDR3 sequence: CASTTGGGNQPQHF. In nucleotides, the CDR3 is TGTGCCAGCACTACCGGGGGGGGAAATCAGCCCCAGCATTTT.

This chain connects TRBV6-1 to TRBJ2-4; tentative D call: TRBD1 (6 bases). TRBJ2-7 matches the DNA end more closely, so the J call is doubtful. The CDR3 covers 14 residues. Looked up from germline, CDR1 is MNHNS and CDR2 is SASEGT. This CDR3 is CASSVQGQTYEQYF. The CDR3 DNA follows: TGTGCCAGCAGTGTACAAGGACAGACCTACGAGCAGTACTTC.

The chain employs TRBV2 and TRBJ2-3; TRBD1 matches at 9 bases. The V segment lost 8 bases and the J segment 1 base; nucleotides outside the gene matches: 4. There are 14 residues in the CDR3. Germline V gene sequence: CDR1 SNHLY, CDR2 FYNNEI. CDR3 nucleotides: TGTGCCAGCCCAAGGACAGGGGGCACAGATACGCAGTATTTT. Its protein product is CASPRTGGTDTQYF. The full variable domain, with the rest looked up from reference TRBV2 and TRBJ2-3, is EPEVTQTPSHQVTQMGQEVILRCVPISNHLYFYWYRQILGQKVEFLVSFYNNEISEKSEIFDDQFSVERPDGSNFTLKIRSTKLEDSAMYFCASPRTGGTDTQYFGPGTRLTVL.

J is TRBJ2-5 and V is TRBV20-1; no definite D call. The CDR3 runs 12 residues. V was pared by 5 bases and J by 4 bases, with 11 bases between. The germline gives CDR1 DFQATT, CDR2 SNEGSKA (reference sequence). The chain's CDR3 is CSASRARETQYF. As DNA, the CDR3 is TGCAGTGCTTCCCGGGCCCGAGAGACCCAGTACTTC.

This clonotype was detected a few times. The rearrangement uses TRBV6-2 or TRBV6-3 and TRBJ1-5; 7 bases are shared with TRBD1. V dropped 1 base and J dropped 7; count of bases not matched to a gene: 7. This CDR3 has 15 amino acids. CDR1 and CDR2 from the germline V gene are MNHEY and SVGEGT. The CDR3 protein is CASSYLTGMGQPQHF. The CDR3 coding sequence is TGTGCCAGCAGTTACTTGACAGGGATGGGCCAGCCCCAGCATTTT.

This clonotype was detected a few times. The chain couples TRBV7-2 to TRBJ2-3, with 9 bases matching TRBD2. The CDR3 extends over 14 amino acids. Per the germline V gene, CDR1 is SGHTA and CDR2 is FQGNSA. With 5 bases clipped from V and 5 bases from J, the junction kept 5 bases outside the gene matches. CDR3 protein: CASSPGLALDTQYF. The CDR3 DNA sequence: TGTGCCAGCAGCCCGGGACTAGCTTTAGATACGCAGTATTTT.

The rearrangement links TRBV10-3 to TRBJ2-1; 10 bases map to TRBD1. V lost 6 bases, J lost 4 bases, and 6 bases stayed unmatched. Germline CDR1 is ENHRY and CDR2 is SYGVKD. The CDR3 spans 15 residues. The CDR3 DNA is TGTGCCATCAGCGGACAGGGGGGCCGATACAATGAGCAGTTCTTC. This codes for CAISGQGGRYNEQFF.

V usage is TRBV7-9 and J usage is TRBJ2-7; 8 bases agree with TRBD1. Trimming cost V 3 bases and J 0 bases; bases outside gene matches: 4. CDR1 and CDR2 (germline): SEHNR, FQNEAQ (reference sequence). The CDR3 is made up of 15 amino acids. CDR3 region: CASSFGQGGSYEQYF. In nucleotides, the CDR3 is TGTGCCAGCAGCTTCGGACAGGGCGGCTCCTACGAGCAGTACTTC.

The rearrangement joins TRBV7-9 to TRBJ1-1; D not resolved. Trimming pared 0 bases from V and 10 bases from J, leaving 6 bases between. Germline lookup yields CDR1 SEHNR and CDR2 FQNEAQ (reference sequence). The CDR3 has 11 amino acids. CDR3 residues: CASSLAQGAFF. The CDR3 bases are TGTGCCAGCAGCTTAGCCCAAGGAGCTTTCTTT.

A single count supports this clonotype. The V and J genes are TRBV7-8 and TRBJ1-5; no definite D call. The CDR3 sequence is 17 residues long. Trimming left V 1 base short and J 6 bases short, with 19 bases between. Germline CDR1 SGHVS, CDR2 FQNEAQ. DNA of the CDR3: TGTGCCAGCAGCTTAGGTGTTTCGGGGTTACGGGGTCAGCCCCAGCATTTT. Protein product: CASSLGVSGLRGQPQHF.

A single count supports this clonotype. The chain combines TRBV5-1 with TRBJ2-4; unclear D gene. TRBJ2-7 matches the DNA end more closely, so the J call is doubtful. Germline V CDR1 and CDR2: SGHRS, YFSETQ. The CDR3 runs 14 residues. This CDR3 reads CASSLGLGSYEQYF. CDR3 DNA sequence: TGCGCCAGCAGCTTGGGGCTAGGGTCCTACGAGCAGTACTTC.

CDR3 region: CASSPEAGQETQYF. The CDR3 nucleotides are TGTGCCAGCAGCCCCGAGGCAGGCCAAGAGACCCAGTACTTC. The chain combines TRBV5-5 with TRBJ2-5, with D unresolved. CDR3 size: 14 residues. Germline assignment: CDR1 SGHKS and CDR2 YYEKEE (reference sequence). V was clipped by 4 bases and J by 1 base, with 11 bases between them.